The present entry profiles one T cell receptor (beta chain) with its context. As yet, its antigen is unknown. Documented time point: patch test 2, 6 weeks after DPC sensitization. Treatment here: therapeutic diphenylcyclopropenone sensitization with weekly scalp DPC. This CDR3 has 11 amino acids. The germline gives CDR1 MDHEN, CDR2 SYDVKM. Trimming removed 6 bases from V and 12 bases from J, with 9 bases in between. As the library was built, unique molecular identifiers were attached to individual cDNA molecules. One entry per CDR3 protein results from TCRdb running MiXCR on the RACE reads. The sample records about 55,000 distinct CDR3 sequences, about 9.9% being singletons. The sample is drawn from a study of human T cells and chemical hapten exposure. The study's findings and limits: Among expanded TCRs, significantly more large CDR3 similarity clusters formed than among controls.

The clonotype originates from a woman aged 45 to 65 with alopecia areata. Some clones in this sample may be carry-over from other donors' samples. The chain has TRBV28 and TRBJ1-6; D ambiguous. Sequencing was performed on whole blood, taken in connection with sensitization to the hapten diphenylcyclopropenone (DPC). The CDR3 here is CASRNDLPLHF. CDR3 sequence (DNA): TGTGCCAGCAGAAACGATTTACCCCTCCACTTT.